Each of the 19 T cell receptor beta chains below was sequenced from the same sample in a study of regulatory T cells in long-lasting Graves disease. Noted time point: persistent/refractory GD, antithyroid drugs over 5 years with positive TRAb. Making the TCR library involved RNA that had been extracted from PBMCs. HTBI primers from iRepertoire and Arm-PCR of CDR3 regions yielded the TCR beta libraries. TCRdb re-analysed the multiplex PCR reads in MiXCR, keeping a single row per CDR3 protein. Altogether 400,000 to 500,000 distinct CDR3 sequences are present, about a fifth being singletons, with the ten largest covering about 7%. Specimen: peripheral blood mononuclear cells (PBMCs), collected when the disease was refractory, from a patient treated with antithyroid drugs. The receptors stem from a female donor with Graves disease.

This clonotype showed up just a few times. V usage is TRBV20-1 and J usage is TRBJ1-6, with 10 bases fitting TRBD1. The CDR3 totals 16 residues. CDR1 and CDR2 (germline): DFQATT, SNEGSKA (reference sequence). Unmatched junction bases numbered 9, after V lost 1 base and J lost 9 bases. CDR3 loop: CSARGPRDRGGSPLHF. The CDR3 DNA sequence: TGCAGTGCTAGAGGACCGCGGGACAGGGGCGGTTCACCCCTCCACTTT.

There are many counts of this clonotype. The chain carries TRBV28 and TRBJ1-3; no reliable D call. This CDR3 is 13 amino acids long. The V end was cut by 3 bases, the J end by 0 bases, with 3 bases between. Germline V gives CDR1 MDHEN, CDR2 SYDVKM. The DNA of the CDR3 is TGTGCCAGCAGTTTGTACTCTGGAAACACCATATATTTT. It codes for CASSLYSGNTIYF. The entire variable domain, with the rest obtained from reference TRBV28 and TRBJ1-3, is as follows: DVKVTQSSRYLVKRTGEKVFLECVQDMDHENMFWYRQDPGLGLRLIYFSYDVKMKEKGDIPEGYSVSREKKERFSLILESASTNQTSMYLCASSLYSGNTIYFGEGSWLTVV.

V gene TRBV5-6 combines with J gene TRBJ1-1; 8 bases are a match to TRBD1. Germline trimming cut 0 bases from V and 6 bases from J; bases unmatched to any gene: 13. The CDR3 extends over 17 amino acids. Germline CDR1 reads SGHDT; CDR2 reads YYEEEE. CDR3 residues: CASSLVGQGAVKAEAFF. The CDR3 DNA is TGTGCCAGCAGCTTGGTGGGGCAGGGGGCGGTGAAGGCTGAAGCTTTCTTT.

This clonotype was counted only a few times. The V and J genes are TRBV19 and TRBJ1-1, with D perhaps matching TRBD1 (5 bases). The CDR3 length is 14 residues. CDR1 and CDR2 (germline): LNHDA, SQIVND (reference sequence). V shed 5 bases and J shed 0 bases, with 10 bases lying between them. CDR3 amino acids: CASSRGAMNTEAFF. CDR3 sequence (DNA): TGTGCCAGTAGTCGAGGGGCCATGAACACTGAAGCTTTCTTT.

This clonotype has only a few counts. This may stem from a read error, because a much larger clone lies one nucleotide away. V and J are TRBV28 and TRBJ1-1, with D uncertain. Germline V gives CDR1 MDHEN, CDR2 SYDVKM. The CDR3 runs to 12 residues. V was cut by 10 bases and J by 4 bases, with 13 bases left in between. CDR3 DNA: TGTGCCACATCCTCGGGAGGCACTGAAGCTTTCTTT. Translated, it gives CATSSGGTEAFF.

This clonotype was detected only a few times. The chain couples TRBV20-1 to TRBJ2-7, with 11 bases that match TRBD2. Germline V gene lookup returns CDR1 DFQATT and CDR2 SNEGSKA (reference sequence). The CDR3 runs 13 residues. After removal of 5 bases from V and 4 bases from J, the junction contained 4 bases not matched to a gene. The CDR3 DNA reads as TGCAGTGCTCTACTAGCGGGGGTGTACGAGCAGTACTTC. Translating it yields CSALLAGVYEQYF.

The chain links TRBV29-1 to TRBJ2-4; D may be TRBD2 (7 bases). The CDR3 length is 15 residues. Trimming shortened V by 0 bases and J by 7 bases, and 16 bases separated the two germline ends. CDR1 is SQVTM and CDR2 is ANQGSEA in the germline V gene. The CDR3: CSVEDLGARGNIQYF. The CDR3 region has the DNA TGCAGCGTTGAAGATTTGGGGGCGCGGGGGAACATTCAGTACTTC.

The chain is built from TRBV7-9 and TRBJ1-2; 8 bases map to TRBD1. V was pared by 7 bases and J by 3 bases, with 4 bases of the junction left unmatched. This CDR3 contains 13 residues. Germline assignment: CDR1 SEHNR and CDR2 FQNEAQ (reference sequence). CDR3 coding DNA: TGTGCCAGCAAGAAGACAGGGGACTATGGCTACACCTTC. Amino acids: CASKKTGDYGYTF.

This clonotype was picked up many times. V and J are TRBV6-5 and TRBJ1-1; D is undetermined. The CDR3 extends over 15 amino acids. From germline, CDR1 is MNHEY and CDR2 SVGAGI. Trimming cost V 0 bases and J 0 bases, with 8 bases left between them. CDR3 protein: CASSYSKWLNTEAFF. In DNA form, the CDR3 reads TGTGCCAGCAGTTACTCGAAGTGGCTGAACACTGAAGCTTTCTTT.

This clonotype was found many times. The V and J genes are TRBV27 and TRBJ1-1; no reliable D call. Looked up from germline, CDR1 is MNHEY and CDR2 is SMNVEV (reference sequence). V was cut by 0 bases and J by 4 bases, with 9 bases left in between. This CDR3 contains 14 residues. CDR3 coding DNA: TGTGCCAGCAGTTTATCGGCAGGAGGCACTGAAGCTTTCTTT. Translated, it gives CASSLSAGGTEAFF.

CDR3 DNA: TGTGCCAGCAGGCCGATAACCTCAGGGGGGGACATTCAGTACTTC. It codes for CASRPITSGGDIQYF. The rearrangement joins TRBV6-1 to TRBJ2-4; D could derive from TRBD1 or TRBD2 (7 bases each). Deletions cut 6 bases from V and 8 bases from J, with 20 bases between. Germline values: CDR1 MNHNS, CDR2 SASEGT. CDR3 size: 15 residues.

The chain combines TRBV6-9 with TRBJ2-6; a weak D match, TRBD1 (7 bases). The CDR3 has 21 amino acids. CDR1 MNHGY and CDR2 SVAAGI come from the germline V gene. With 6 bases removed from V and 2 bases from J, the gap between germline ends came to 29 bases. CDR3 sequence: CASSYATGLGGVWAGANVLTF. The CDR3 DNA follows: TGTGCCAGCAGCTATGCGACAGGGTTAGGAGGGGTTTGGGCTGGGGCCAACGTCCTGACTTTC.

In this sample, this clonotype turned up a few times. The CDR3 sequence: CSVARGVGEQYF. The CDR3 DNA reads TGCAGCGTCGCTCGTGGTGTCGGGGAGCAGTACTTC. This chain uses TRBV29-1 with TRBJ2-7, with D uncertain. Per the germline V gene, CDR1 is SQVTM and CDR2 is ANQGSEA. V was cut by 6 bases and J by 7 bases, with 16 bases left in between. The CDR3 is 12 amino acids.

The chain carries TRBV20-1 and TRBJ1-4, with a tentative D call TRBD1 (5 bases). Germline CDR1 is DFQATT and CDR2 is SNEGSKA (reference sequence). The V end lost 6 bases, the J end lost 0 bases, and 14 bases lay between the germline ends. This CDR3 region has 15 residues. The CDR3 nucleotides are TGCAGTGCCACCGGGACCTCGGCAACTAATGAAAAACTGTTTTTT. Protein sequence: CSATGTSATNEKLFF.

The CDR3 is CASSQGGTGQAFF. In DNA, the CDR3 is TGTGCCAGCAGCCAAGGAGGAACGGGACAAGCTTTCTTT. V is TRBV4-2 and J is TRBJ1-1, with D perhaps TRBD1 (5 bases). The CDR3 runs to 13 residues. CDR1 and CDR2 (germline): LGHNA, YNFKEQ. V dropped 1 base and J dropped 9 bases, with 12 bases sitting between them.

This clonotype has a handful of counts. The rearrangement links TRBV27 to TRBJ1-1; D perhaps matches TRBD1 (5 bases). The CDR3 is 16 residues long. V was shortened by 4 bases and J by 1 base, with 16 bases between the two germline ends. Germline V gene lookup returns CDR1 MNHEY and CDR2 SMNVEV (reference sequence). The CDR3 sequence: CASSSRGLQGNTEAFF. As DNA, the CDR3 is TGTGCCAGCAGTTCAAGGGGCTTGCAGGGGAACACTGAAGCTTTCTTT.

This clonotype was counted ten times or more. The rearrangement uses TRBV12-3 or TRBV12-4 and TRBJ2-7; 10 bases align to TRBD2. CDR3 length equals 15 residues. V trimming: 6 bases; J trimming: 6 bases; junction bases outside the gene matches: 11. The CDR3 bases are TGTGCCAGCAGCTCAACGGGACTAGCGCGCTCCGAGCAGTACTTC. The encoded protein is CASSSTGLARSEQYF.

This clonotype was seen a few times. J is TRBJ1-5 and V is TRBV6-5; D gene ambiguous. Germline CDR1 reads MNHEY; CDR2 reads SVGAGI. The CDR3 totals 16 residues. V was cut by 2 bases and J by 1 base, with 12 bases left in between. In DNA form, the CDR3 reads TGTGCCAGCAGTTACCCGACGTGGAGGAGCAATCAGCCCCAGCATTTT. Protein product: CASSYPTWRSNQPQHF.

Details on this clonotype: Germline and junction disagree at one end, which may indicate a read error. The gene calls are TRBV4-1 and TRBJ1-1; D gene ambiguous. The CDR3 extends over 19 amino acids. CDR1 and CDR2 from the germline V gene are MGHRA and YSYEKL. CDR3 residues: CAGSRGVLTRLPVSTEAFF. The CDR3 region has the DNA TGCGCCGGCAGCCGGGGTGTATTAACCAGGTTACCGGTTAGCACTGAAGCTTTCTTT.